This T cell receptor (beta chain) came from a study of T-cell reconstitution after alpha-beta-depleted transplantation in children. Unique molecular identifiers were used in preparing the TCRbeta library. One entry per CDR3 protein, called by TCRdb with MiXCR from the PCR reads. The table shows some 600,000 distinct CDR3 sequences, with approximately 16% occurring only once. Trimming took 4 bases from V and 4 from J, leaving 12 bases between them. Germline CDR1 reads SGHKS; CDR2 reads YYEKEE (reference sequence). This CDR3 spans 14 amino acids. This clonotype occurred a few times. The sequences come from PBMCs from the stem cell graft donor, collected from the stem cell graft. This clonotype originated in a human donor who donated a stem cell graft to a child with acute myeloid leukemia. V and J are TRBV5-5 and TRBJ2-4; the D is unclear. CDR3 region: CASSPSSSKNIQYF. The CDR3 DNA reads TGTGCCAGCAGCCCATCCTCAAGTAAAAACATTCAGTACTTC.